This T cell receptor (beta chain) emerged from a study of shared clonotypes between healthy human individuals. Deletions cut 0 bases from V and 6 bases from J, with 12 bases between. Germline lookup yields CDR1 LNHDA and CDR2 SQIVND (reference sequence). The length of the CDR3 is 15 residues. Running of the assay took place at deep level. Genomic DNA of each subset was evenly split across several immunoSEQ plates. The repertoire was sequenced with immunoSEQ multiplex PCR; TCRdb's copy has only in-frame clones and lacks some. This table holds approximately 640,000 clones, 80% to 95% found once. Study results and caveats: There were few donors, and this limited the genetic and exposure-history diversity represented.

In regard to this clone: Its antigen is not identified.

The specimen sequenced was memory CD8+ T cells from PBMCs. The sample's subset: CD45RO+ cells pooled with CCR7-negative TemRA cells. This chain joins TRBV19 and TRBJ1-5; D call uncertain. The sequence came from a man aged 18 to 29 in good health. Some clones in this sample may be carry-over from other donors' samples. CDR3 loop: CASSIDREGPQPQHF. In DNA form, the CDR3 reads TGTGCCAGTAGTATAGATCGCGAGGGCCCTCAGCCCCAGCATTTT.